This T cell receptor (beta chain) was profiled in a study of high-grade serous ovarian cancer treatment subgroups. Study-level results: Same-patient tumor repertoires overlapped at about 0.11 to 0.85; different patients barely overlapped. The analyses considered CDR3 and ignored CDR1 and CDR2.

On this clone: Its antigen is as yet unknown.

V was clipped by 5 bases and J by 0 bases, with 8 bases between them. The CDR3 runs to 13 residues. Germline CDR1 and CDR2: MNHEY and SMNVEV (reference sequence). Tumor samples were taken before definitive surgery or chemotherapy. Some clones are missing from TCRdb's copy, which holds only in-frame ones; the method was immunoSEQ multiplex PCR. The table lists around 37,000 clones, roughly three quarters of them singletons. Sequenced input: tumor tissue. The TCR was taken from a human donor with high-grade serous ovarian cancer. The chain links TRBV27 to TRBJ2-7; D is perhaps TRBD1 or TRBD2 (5 bases each). CDR3 amino acids: CASSRGSSYEQYF. The CDR3 region has the DNA TGTGCCAGCAGTCGGGGCAGCTCCTACGAGCAGTACTTC.